This T cell receptor (beta chain) was sequenced during a study of neoadjuvant anti-PD-1 for oral cavity cancer. Overall study: Patients mostly received three to four biweekly nivolumab doses at 3 mg/kg before surgery.

TCRdb keeps only in-frame clones here, not all; method: immunoSEQ multiplex PCR. The data show around 13,000 clones, with 67% seen just once and around 3.3% held by the top ten. Time point denoted: after neoadjuvant nivolumab, at surgical resection. The patients had HPV-negative, locally advanced oral cavity squamous cell carcinoma. This CDR3 is 13 amino acids long. Trimming shortened V by 3 bases and J by 3 bases, and 9 bases separated the two germline ends. Germline-derived CDR1 and CDR2 are SGHTA and FQGTGA. The sequence came from a person aged 35-80 years with oral cavity squamous cell carcinoma. The chain links TRBV7-3 to TRBJ2-7, with D possibly TRBD1 on 6 matching bases. The sequencing here drew on PBMCs, taken after nivolumab (anti-PD-1) treatment. The CDR3 DNA reads TGTGCCAGCAGCTTTGGACAGAACTACGAGCAGTACTTC. It yields the protein CASSFGQNYEQYF.